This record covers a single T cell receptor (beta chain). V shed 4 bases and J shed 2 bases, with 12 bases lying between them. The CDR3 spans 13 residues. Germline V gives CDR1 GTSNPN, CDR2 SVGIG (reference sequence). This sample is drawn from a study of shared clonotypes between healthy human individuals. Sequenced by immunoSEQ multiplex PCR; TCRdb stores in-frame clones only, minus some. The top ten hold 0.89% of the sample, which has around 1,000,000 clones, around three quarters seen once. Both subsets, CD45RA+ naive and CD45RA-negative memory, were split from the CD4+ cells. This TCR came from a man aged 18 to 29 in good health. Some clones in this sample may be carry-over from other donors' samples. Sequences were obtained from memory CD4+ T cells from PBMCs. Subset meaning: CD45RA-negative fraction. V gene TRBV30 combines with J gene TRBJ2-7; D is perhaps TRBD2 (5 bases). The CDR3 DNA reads TGTGCCTGGAAGTCACCGGGAACCTACGAGCAGTACTTC. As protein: CAWKSPGTYEQYF.